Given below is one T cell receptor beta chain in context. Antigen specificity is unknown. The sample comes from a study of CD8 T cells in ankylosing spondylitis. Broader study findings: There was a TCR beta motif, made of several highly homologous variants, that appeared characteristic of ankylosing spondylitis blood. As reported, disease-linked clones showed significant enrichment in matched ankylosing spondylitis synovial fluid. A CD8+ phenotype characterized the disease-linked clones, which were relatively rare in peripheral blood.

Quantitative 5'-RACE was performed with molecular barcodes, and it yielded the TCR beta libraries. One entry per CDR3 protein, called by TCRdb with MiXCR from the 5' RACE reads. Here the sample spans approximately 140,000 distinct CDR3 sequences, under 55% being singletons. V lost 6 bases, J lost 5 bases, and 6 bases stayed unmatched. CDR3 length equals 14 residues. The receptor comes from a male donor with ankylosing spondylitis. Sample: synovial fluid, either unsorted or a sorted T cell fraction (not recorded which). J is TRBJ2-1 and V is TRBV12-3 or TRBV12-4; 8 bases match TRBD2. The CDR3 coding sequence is TGTGCCAGCAGCCGGGGACTAGTTCACAATGAGCAGTTCTTC. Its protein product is CASSRGLVHNEQFF.